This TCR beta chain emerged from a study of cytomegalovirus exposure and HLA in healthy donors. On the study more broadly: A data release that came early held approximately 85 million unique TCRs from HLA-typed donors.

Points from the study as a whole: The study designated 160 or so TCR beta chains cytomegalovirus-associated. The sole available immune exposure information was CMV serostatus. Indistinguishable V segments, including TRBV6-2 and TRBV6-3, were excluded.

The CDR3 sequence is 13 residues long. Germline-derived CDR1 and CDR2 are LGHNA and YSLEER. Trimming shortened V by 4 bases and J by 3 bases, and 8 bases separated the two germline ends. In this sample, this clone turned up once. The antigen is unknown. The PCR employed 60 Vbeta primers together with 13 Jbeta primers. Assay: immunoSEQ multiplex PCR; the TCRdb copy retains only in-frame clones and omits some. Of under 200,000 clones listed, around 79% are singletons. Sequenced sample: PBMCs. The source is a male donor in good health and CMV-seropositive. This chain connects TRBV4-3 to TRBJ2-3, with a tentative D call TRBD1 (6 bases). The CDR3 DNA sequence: TGCGCCAGCAGCCCGGGACATACAGATACGCAGTATTTT. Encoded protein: CASSPGHTDTQYF.